These T cell receptor beta chains were read from a single sample in a study of T cells in tuberculosis. Data came from immunoSEQ multiplex PCR; TCRdb stores just in-frame clones and leaves some out. Among about 30,000 clones listed, 85% to 90% were seen once. The sample consisted of PBMCs. The receptors were sampled from a donor under 30 with latent tuberculosis or without tuberculosis infection. Each CDR3 is given with its conserved first and last residue. D genes are given only for firm matches. The size entry is marked missing in some rows and otherwise reads once, few, many or a size class.

clone size,J gene,V gene,D gene,CDR3 protein,CDR3 DNA
NA,TRBJ2-5,TRBV29-1,TRBD2,CSVDPAGGGETQYF,TGCAGCGTTGACCCAGCGGGGGGGGGAGAGACCCAGTACTTC
NA,TRBJ2-5,TRBV12-5,TRBD1,CASGLVLGQGSETQYF,TGTGCTAGTGGTTTGGTCCTGGGACAGGGGTCAGAGACCCAGTACTTC
NA,TRBJ2-1,TRBV28,TRBD1,CASSFAGGNNEQFF,TGTGCCAGCAGTTTCGCAGGGGGCAACAATGAGCAGTTCTTC
NA,TRBJ2-1,TRBV27,NA,CASSLRGVQGGYNEQFF,TGTGCCAGCAGTTTGAGGGGGGTTCAGGGGGGATACAATGAGCAGTTCTTC
NA,TRBJ2-7,TRBV6-5,TRBD2,CASSYGGVGSYEQYF,TGTGCCAGCAGTTACGGGGGGGTCGGGAGCTACGAGCAGTACTTC
NA,TRBJ1-5,TRBV6-1,TRBD1,CASREFTGVYQPQHF,TGTGCCAGCAGGGAATTTACAGGGGTCTATCAGCCCCAGCATTTT
NA,TRBJ2-1,TRBV13,TRBD2,CASSLLLAGIHNEQFF,TGTGCCAGCAGCTTATTACTAGCGGGGATCCACAATGAGCAGTTCTTC
NA,TRBJ2-3,TRBV9,NA,CASSETVNGDTQYF,TGTGCCAGCAGCGAGACAGTAAATGGAGATACGCAGTATTTT
few,TRBJ2-7,TRBV4-1,NA,CASSPGVTYEQYF,TGCGCCAGCAGCCCGGGGGTTACCTACGAGCAGTACTTC
NA,TRBJ2-7,TRBV19,TRBD1,CASSKEPGQGIHEQYF,TGTGCCAGTAGTAAGGAGCCGGGACAGGGTATACACGAGCAGTACTTC
once,TRBJ2-2,TRBV5-1,NA,CASSPTSGELFF,TGCGCCAGCAGCCCAACTTCGGGGGAGCTGTTTTTT
NA,TRBJ2-1,TRBV9,TRBD1,CASSVEGAGQGGGEQFF,TGTGCCAGCAGCGTAGAAGGGGCGGGACAGGGAGGAGGTGAGCAGTTCTTC
NA,TRBJ2-7,TRBV18,TRBD2,CASSPPGGTYEQYF,TGTGCCAGCTCACCGCCGGGGGGGACCTACGAGCAGTACTTC
NA,TRBJ2-7,TRBV7-4,TRBD1,CASSPRQGDHEQYF,TGTGCCAGCAGCCCTAGACAGGGCGACCACGAGCAGTACTTC
NA,TRBJ2-3,TRBV6-1,NA,CASRRDFGATDTQYF,TGTGCCAGCAGGAGGGACTTTGGAGCCACAGATACGCAGTATTTT
NA,TRBJ1-2,TRBV6-1,TRBD1,CASRAGGYGYTF,TGTGCCAGCAGGGCAGGGGGGTATGGCTACACCTTC
once,TRBJ1-3,TRBV5-4,NA,CASSTQGMDTIYF,TGTGCCAGCAGCACCCAGGGTATGGACACCATATATTTT
NA,TRBJ2-7,TRBV19,TRBD1,CASSWDREGYEQYF,TGTGCCAGTAGCTGGGACAGGGAGGGCTACGAGCAGTACTTC
NA,TRBJ2-1,TRBV20-1,NA,CSARDRGEQFF,TGCAGTGCTAGAGATCGGGGAGAGCAGTTCTTC
once,TRBJ2-5,TRBV10-3,TRBD2,CAISEIAGGQGETQYF,TGTGCCATCAGTGAGATAGCGGGGGGGCAAGGAGAGACCCAGTACTTC
NA,TRBJ2-7,TRBV12-5,NA,CASGPNFYEQYF,TGTGCTAGTGGTCCCAACTTCTACGAGCAGTACTTC
NA,TRBJ2-1,TRBV7-2,NA,CASSIQGTLGDEQFF,TGTGCCAGCAGCATACAGGGTACGTTAGGCGATGAGCAGTTCTTC
NA,TRBJ2-5,TRBV2,NA,CASSWDSPDGTQYF,TGTGCCAGCAGTTGGGACTCCCCGGATGGGACCCAGTACTTC
NA,TRBJ1-6,TRBV14,NA,CASSQVVRGSPLHF,TGTGCCAGCAGCCAAGTGGTTAGGGGTTCACCCCTCCACTTT
NA,TRBJ1-2,TRBV18,NA,CASSKGDRYGYTF,TGTGCCAGCTCAAAAGGGGATAGGTATGGCTACACCTTC
NA,TRBJ2-6,TRBV28,NA,CASVAGSATGANVLTF,TGTGCCAGCGTGGCCGGGTCAGCTACTGGGGCCAACGTCCTGACTTTC
NA,TRBJ2-1,TRBV21-1,NA,CASSKVHCEQFF,TGTGCCAGCAGCAAAGTTCATTGTGAGCAGTTCTTC
NA,TRBJ1-6,TRBV7-2,NA,CASSFGGLDSPLHF,TGTGCCAGCAGCTTCGGGGGGCTAGATTCACCCCTCCACTTT
NA,TRBJ2-2,TRBV28,NA,CATVRLGDGELFF,TGTGCCACCGTTCGGCTCGGGGACGGGGAGCTGTTTTTT
NA,TRBJ2-5,TRBV27,TRBD1,CASSRDRAETQYF,TGTGCCAGCAGTAGGGACAGGGCAGAGACCCAGTACTTC
once,TRBJ1-2,TRBV5-5,TRBD1,CASATGTNYGYTF,TGTGCCAGCGCGACAGGGACTAACTATGGCTACACCTTC
once,TRBJ1-1,TRBV7-2,NA,CASSLGPGPDTEAFF,TGTGCCAGCAGCTTAGGTCCTGGGCCGGACACTGAAGCTTTCTTT
NA,TRBJ2-1,TRBV29-1,TRBD2,CSSLLAGGYNEQFF,TGCAGCTCCCTCTTGGCGGGGGGTTACAATGAGCAGTTCTTC
NA,TRBJ2-1,TRBV28,TRBD1,CASTPGTGAYNEQFF,TGTGCCAGCACCCCCGGGACAGGGGCCTACAATGAGCAGTTCTTC
NA,TRBJ2-7,TRBV6-5,NA,CASRPDSRRFYEQYF,TGTGCCAGCAGACCAGACTCGCGCCGTTTCTACGAGCAGTACTTC
NA,TRBJ2-7,TRBV18,TRBD1,CASSQQGSSYEQYF,TGTGCCAGCTCCCAACAGGGGTCCTCCTACGAGCAGTACTTC
NA,TRBJ2-3,TRBV4-1,NA,CASSQDPNTSTDTQYF,TGCGCCAGCAGCCAAGACCCAAACACCAGCACAGATACGCAGTATTTT
NA,TRBJ1-4,TRBV29-1,NA,CSVAQLNEKLFF,TGCAGCGTTGCCCAACTAAATGAAAAACTGTTTTTT
NA,TRBJ2-2,TRBV28,TRBD1,CASGRRDRDTGELFF,TGTGCCAGCGGCCGCCGGGACAGGGACACCGGGGAGCTGTTTTTT
NA,TRBJ1-2,TRBV4-1,TRBD1,CASSQEGRQGADDGYTF,TGCGCCAGCAGCCAAGAGGGTCGGCAGGGGGCGGATGATGGCTACACCTTC
NA,TRBJ2-1,TRBV11-3,NA,CASSLVGDEQFF,TGTGCCAGCAGCTTAGTAGGGGATGAGCAGTTCTTC
NA,TRBJ2-1,TRBV5-1,NA,CASSWHQGGDEQFF,TGCGCCAGCAGCTGGCATCAGGGTGGCGATGAGCAGTTCTTC
NA,TRBJ2-5,TRBV7-3,NA,CASMRGPGETQYF,TGTGCCAGCATGAGAGGGCCGGGAGAGACCCAGTACTTC
NA,TRBJ1-2,TRBV9,TRBD1,CASSVEHRGNYGYTF,TGTGCCAGCAGCGTAGAGCACAGGGGGAACTATGGCTACACCTTC
NA,TRBJ1-4,TRBV15,NA,CATSRGEGGNEKLFF,TGTGCCACCAGCAGAGGAGAGGGCGGTAATGAAAAACTGTTTTTT
once,TRBJ2-6,TRBV27,TRBD1,CASSLRDRGPGANVLTF,TGTGCCAGCAGCCTCCGGGACAGGGGGCCAGGGGCCAACGTCCTGACTTTC
NA,TRBJ2-7,TRBV4-2,NA,CASSLGGNEQYF,TGTGCCAGCAGCCTGGGGGGTAACGAGCAGTACTTC
NA,TRBJ1-2,TRBV9,NA,CASSVVGRSGYTF,TGTGCCAGCAGCGTAGTGGGGAGGAGCGGCTACACCTTC
NA,TRBJ1-5,TRBV15,NA,CATQGNRYSNQPQHF,TGTGCCACCCAGGGAAACCGATATAGCAATCAGCCCCAGCATTTT
NA,TRBJ2-1,TRBV19,NA,CASSIEQSYNEQFF,TGTGCCAGTAGTATTGAACAGTCCTACAATGAGCAGTTCTTC
NA,TRBJ2-4,TRBV28,NA,CASLGGGFQDIQYF,TGTGCCAGCCTCGGCGGAGGTTTTCAAGACATTCAGTACTTC
NA,TRBJ1-5,TRBV19,TRBD1,CASSIVQGADQPQHF,TGTGCCAGTAGTATAGTGCAGGGGGCAGATCAGCCCCAGCATTTT
NA,TRBJ1-6,TRBV28,NA,CASRSEQPPPLHF,TGTGCCAGCAGGTCTGAACAGCCCCCGCCCCTCCACTTT
NA,TRBJ1-2,TRBV7-9,NA,CASSFVSQVGYGYTF,TGTGCCAGCAGCTTCGTGAGTCAGGTGGGCTATGGCTACACCTTC
NA,TRBJ1-5,TRBV28,NA,CASSFAGNQPQHF,TGTGCCAGCAGTTTTGCAGGGAATCAGCCCCAGCATTTT
NA,TRBJ2-5,TRBV9,TRBD2,CASSTAGGQETQYF,TGTGCCAGCAGCACAGCGGGGGGGCAAGAGACCCAGTACTTC
NA,TRBJ1-2,TRBV4-1,NA,CASSRQGGDYGYTF,TGCGCCAGCAGCCGCCAGGGAGGGGACTATGGCTACACCTTC